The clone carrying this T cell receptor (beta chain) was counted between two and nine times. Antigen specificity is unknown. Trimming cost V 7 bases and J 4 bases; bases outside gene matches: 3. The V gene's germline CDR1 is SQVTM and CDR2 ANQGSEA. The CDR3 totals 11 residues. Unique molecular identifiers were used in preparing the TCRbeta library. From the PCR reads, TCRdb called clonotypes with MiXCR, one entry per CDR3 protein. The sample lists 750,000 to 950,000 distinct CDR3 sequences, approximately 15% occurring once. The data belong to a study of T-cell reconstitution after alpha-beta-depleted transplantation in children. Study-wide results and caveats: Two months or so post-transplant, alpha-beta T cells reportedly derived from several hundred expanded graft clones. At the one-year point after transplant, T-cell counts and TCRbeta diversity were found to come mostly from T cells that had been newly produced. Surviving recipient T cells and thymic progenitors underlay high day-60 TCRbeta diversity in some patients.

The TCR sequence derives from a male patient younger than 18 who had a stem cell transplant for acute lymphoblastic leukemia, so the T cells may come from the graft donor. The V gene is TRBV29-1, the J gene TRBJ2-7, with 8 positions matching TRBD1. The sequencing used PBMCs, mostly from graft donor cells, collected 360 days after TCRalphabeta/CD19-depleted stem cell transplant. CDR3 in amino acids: CSGTGLYEQYF. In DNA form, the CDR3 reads TGCAGCGGGACAGGGCTTTACGAGCAGTACTTC.